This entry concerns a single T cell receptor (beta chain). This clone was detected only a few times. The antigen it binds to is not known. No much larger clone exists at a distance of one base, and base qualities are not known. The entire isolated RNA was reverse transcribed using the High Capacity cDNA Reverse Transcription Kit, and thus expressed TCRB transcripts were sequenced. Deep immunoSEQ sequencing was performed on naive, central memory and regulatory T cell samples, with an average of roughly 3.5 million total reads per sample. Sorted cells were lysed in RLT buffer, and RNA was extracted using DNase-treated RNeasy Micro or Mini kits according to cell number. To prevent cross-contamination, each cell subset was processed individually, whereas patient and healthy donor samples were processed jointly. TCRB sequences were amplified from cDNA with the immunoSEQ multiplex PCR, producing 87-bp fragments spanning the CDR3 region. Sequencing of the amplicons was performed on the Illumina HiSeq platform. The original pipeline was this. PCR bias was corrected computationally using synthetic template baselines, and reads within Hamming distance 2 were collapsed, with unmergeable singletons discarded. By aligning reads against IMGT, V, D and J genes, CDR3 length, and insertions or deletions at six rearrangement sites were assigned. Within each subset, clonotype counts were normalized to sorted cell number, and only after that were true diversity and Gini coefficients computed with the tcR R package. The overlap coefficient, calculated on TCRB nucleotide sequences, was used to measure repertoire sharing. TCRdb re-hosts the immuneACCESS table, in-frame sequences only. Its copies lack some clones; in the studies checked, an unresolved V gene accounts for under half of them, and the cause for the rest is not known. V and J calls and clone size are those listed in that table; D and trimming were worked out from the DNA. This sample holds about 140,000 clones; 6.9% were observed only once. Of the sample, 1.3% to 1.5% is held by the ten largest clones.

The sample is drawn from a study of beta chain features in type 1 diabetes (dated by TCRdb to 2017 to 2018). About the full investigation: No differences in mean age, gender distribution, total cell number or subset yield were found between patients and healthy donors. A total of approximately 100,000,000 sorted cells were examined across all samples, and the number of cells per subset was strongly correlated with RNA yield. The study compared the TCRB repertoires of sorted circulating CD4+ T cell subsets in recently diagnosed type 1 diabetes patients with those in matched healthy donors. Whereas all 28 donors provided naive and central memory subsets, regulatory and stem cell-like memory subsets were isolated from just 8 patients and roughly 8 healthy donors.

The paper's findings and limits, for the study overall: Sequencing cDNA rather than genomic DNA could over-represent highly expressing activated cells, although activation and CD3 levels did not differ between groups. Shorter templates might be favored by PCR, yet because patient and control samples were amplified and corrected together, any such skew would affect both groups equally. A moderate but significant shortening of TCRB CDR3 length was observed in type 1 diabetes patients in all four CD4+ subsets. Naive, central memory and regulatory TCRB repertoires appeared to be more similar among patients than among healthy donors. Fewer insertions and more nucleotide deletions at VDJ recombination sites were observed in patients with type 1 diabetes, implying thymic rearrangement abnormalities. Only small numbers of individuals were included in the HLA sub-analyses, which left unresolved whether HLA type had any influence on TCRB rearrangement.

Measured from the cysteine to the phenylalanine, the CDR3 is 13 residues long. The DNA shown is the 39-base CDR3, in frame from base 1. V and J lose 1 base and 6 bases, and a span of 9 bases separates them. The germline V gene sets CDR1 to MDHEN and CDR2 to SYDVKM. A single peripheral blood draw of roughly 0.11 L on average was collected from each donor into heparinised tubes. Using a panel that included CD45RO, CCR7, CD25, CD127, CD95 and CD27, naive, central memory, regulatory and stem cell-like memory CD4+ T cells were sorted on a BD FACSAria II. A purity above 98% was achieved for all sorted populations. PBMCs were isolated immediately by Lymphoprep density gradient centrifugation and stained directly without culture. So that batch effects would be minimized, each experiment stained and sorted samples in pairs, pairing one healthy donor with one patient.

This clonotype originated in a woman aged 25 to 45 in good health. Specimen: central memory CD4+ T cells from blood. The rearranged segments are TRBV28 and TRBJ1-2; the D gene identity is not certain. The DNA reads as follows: TGTGCCAGCAGTTTATTGAGTACCGATGGCTACACCTTC. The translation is CASSLLSTDGYTF.